This TCR beta chain is from a study of blood T cell repertoires in COVID-19. Study-wide background: Material from acute and convalescent COVID-19 was sourced from the United States, Italy and Spain.

The V end lost 1 base, the J end lost 5 bases, and 12 bases lay between the germline ends. Germline V gene data show CDR1 as GTSNPN and CDR2 as SVGIG (reference sequence). This CDR3 contains 14 residues. In the original analysis: Nucleated cell number was recorded as an estimate derived from reference gene primer amplification. Data came from immunoSEQ multiplex PCR; TCRdb stores just in-frame clones and leaves some out. V and J calls and clone size come straight from that table; D and trimming were deduced from the DNA. The sample shows around 310,000 clones, roughly 90% of them seen only once. Cohorts were determined from participant-reported clinical history. The study counted Cohort 3 donors as recovered given two negative PCRs, clearance, or symptom resolution.

The receptor comes from a woman in her 30s who had recovered from COVID-19. V usage is TRBV30 and J usage is TRBJ1-5; the D gene is possibly TRBD1 (5 bases). Sequenced input: PBMCs or T cells enriched from blood (not recorded which). The CDR3 nucleotides read TGTGCCTGGAGTGCGGCGGGACCTCATCAGCCCCAGCATTTT. Its translation is CAWSAAGPHQPQHF.